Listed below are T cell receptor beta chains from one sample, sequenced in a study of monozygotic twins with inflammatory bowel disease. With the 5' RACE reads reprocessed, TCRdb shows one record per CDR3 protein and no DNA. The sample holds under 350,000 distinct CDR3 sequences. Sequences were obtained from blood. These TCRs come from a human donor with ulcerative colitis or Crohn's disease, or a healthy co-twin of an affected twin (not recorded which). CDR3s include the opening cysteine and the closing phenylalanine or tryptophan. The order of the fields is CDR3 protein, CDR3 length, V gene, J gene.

CASTKGHQNNEQFF	14	TRBV7-2	TRBJ2-1
CASSLAGLKRTEQFF	15	TRBV7-9	TRBJ2-1
CSVSQDSGANVLTF	14	TRBV29-1	TRBJ2-6
CASSHWTGDHYGYTF	15	TRBV4-3	TRBJ1-2
CASSPGRSNYGYTF	14	TRBV5-1	TRBJ1-2
CASSRRLAGVSGTGELFF	18	TRBV3-1	TRBJ2-2
CASSLAGGTGTDYGYTF	17	TRBV7-9	TRBJ1-2
CASRSRLASPYEQYF	15	TRBV7-2	TRBJ2-7
CASSQERRTSGGAIEQFF	18	TRBV14	TRBJ2-1
CASHEDPNQPQHF	13	TRBV23-1	TRBJ1-5
CASSKGKEGTGSYNEQFF	18	TRBV21-1	TRBJ2-1
CASSRDLGDKNQPQHF	16	TRBV18	TRBJ1-5
CASSSQGFYGYTF	13	TRBV27	TRBJ1-2
CASSVPGQGLVLEQYF	16	TRBV5-6	TRBJ2-7
CASSENPGQGATGELFF	17	TRBV6-4	TRBJ2-2
CASAGQVKNIQYF	13	TRBV28	TRBJ2-4
CASRRLGDQPQHF	13	TRBV19	TRBJ1-5
CASSLSGRSRWETQYF	16	TRBV7-2	TRBJ2-5
CASSHGTASTDTQYF	15	TRBV5-1	TRBJ2-3
CLSSRDRGETQYF	13	TRBV4-3	TRBJ2-5
CASSYKGAAEAFF	13	TRBV6-5	TRBJ1-1
CASSPDGRNTIYF	13	TRBV5-5	TRBJ1-3
CASSPPGFSYEQYF	14	TRBV19	TRBJ2-7
CSAQSGQGGYNYF	13	TRBV20-1	TRBJ1-4
CASSYFGEEQYF	12	TRBV6-2/TRBV6-3	TRBJ2-7
CASRKDRGLLNEQFF	15	TRBV6-1	TRBJ2-1
CAWSVLAYTDTQYF	14	TRBV30	TRBJ2-3
CASSPSTGQGDTEAFF	16	TRBV5-1	TRBJ1-1
CSARSWLAGGNSPLHF	16	TRBV20-1	TRBJ1-6
CSAHWTSGSTDTQYF	15	TRBV20-1	TRBJ2-3
CASSFEGNSPLHF	13	TRBV12-3/TRBV12-4	TRBJ1-6
CSVRRSFGELFF	12	TRBV29-1	TRBJ2-2
CASSNLADATDTQYF	15	TRBV4-3	TRBJ2-3
CASSEGTARNQPQHF	15	TRBV3-1	TRBJ1-5
CATKTSGGTDTQYF	14	TRBV10-3	TRBJ2-3
CASSPRLAPERTGELFF	17	TRBV18	TRBJ2-2
CASSLGGELYEQYF	14	TRBV27	TRBJ2-7
CASSLIPTGTNSPLHF	16	TRBV7-9	TRBJ1-6
CASRTGVRQPQHF	13	TRBV12-3/TRBV12-4	TRBJ1-5
CASSLDRRRFYEQYF	15	TRBV12-3/TRBV12-4	TRBJ2-7
CASGALSGSNTGELFF	16	TRBV7-9	TRBJ2-2
CATSDRKRGGVETQYF	16	TRBV24-1	TRBJ2-5
CASSFGQGKSPLHF	14	TRBV28	TRBJ1-6
CATSDGSFEPQHF	13	TRBV24-1	TRBJ1-5
CATSGGPLAGGFSTDTQYF	19	TRBV24-1	TRBJ2-3
CASSLLGQNQPQHF	14	TRBV27	TRBJ1-5
CASSYSGTGHNEQFF	15	TRBV6-2/TRBV6-3	TRBJ2-1
CASSLGANNEQFF	13	TRBV7-8	TRBJ2-1
CASSQRTGQGTYEQYF	16	TRBV4-3	TRBJ2-7
CASSKNRDRGDLRPQYF	17	TRBV19	TRBJ2-3
CASRPFSKHEKLFF	14	TRBV6-1	TRBJ1-4
CASSLGTGLAGIYNEQFF	18	TRBV5-6	TRBJ2-1
CASNPTRGTGKAYEQYF	17	TRBV6-2/TRBV6-3	TRBJ2-7
CASSFGLRPHEQYF	14	TRBV7-2	TRBJ2-7
CASSVSGSEQFF	12	TRBV9	TRBJ2-1
CSARFGSGGNQPQHF	15	TRBV20-1	TRBJ1-5
CASSLGQGIPEAFF	14	TRBV7-8	TRBJ1-1
CASSLLQRSSTDTQYF	16	TRBV7-2	TRBJ2-3